This section outlines one TCR beta chain sequence together with its context. Its antigen is not yet known. It has no much larger one-base neighbor in the sample; base qualities were not kept. The entry originates in a study of T-cell reconstitution after alpha-beta-depleted transplantation in children (dated by TCRdb to between 2015 and 2016). About the full investigation: The study quantitatively tracked T-cell immune reconstitution after TCRalphabeta/CD19-depleted allogeneic hematopoietic cell transplantation in children using TCR repertoire profiling.

The germline V gene (reference sequence) specifies DFQATT as CDR1 and SNEGSKA as CDR2. V lost 5 bases and J lost 0 bases, and the count of bases not matched to a germline gene is 6. The cysteine opens and the phenylalanine closes a CDR3 of 15 amino acids. Left in the record is the CDR3 DNA by itself, 45 bases read in frame from the first base. Library preparation used PCR. The data were produced on an Illumina HiSeq 2500. TCR library preparation used molecular barcoding, with unique molecular identifiers applied to normalize quantification of the TCRbeta repertoire. The public reads were reprocessed in TCRdb via fastp at Q25 and MiXCR, keeping in-frame beta chains. A single entry per CDR3 protein holds the most common genes and DNA from its merged rows. This sample is represented by around 680,000 distinct CDR3 sequences; 16% of them were singletons. Approximately 1% of the sample goes to the ten largest clones.

The chain couples TRBV20-1 to TRBJ2-1, with TRBD2 matching 8 junction bases. Sample: PBMCs from the stem cell graft donor, taken from the stem cell graft. The receptor's source is a human donor who donated a stem cell graft to a child with acute myeloid leukemia. The DNA sequence is TGCAGTGCTCGCGGGGGGTCGAGCTCCTACAATGAGCAGTTCTTC. Its amino acids are CSARGGSSSYNEQFF.